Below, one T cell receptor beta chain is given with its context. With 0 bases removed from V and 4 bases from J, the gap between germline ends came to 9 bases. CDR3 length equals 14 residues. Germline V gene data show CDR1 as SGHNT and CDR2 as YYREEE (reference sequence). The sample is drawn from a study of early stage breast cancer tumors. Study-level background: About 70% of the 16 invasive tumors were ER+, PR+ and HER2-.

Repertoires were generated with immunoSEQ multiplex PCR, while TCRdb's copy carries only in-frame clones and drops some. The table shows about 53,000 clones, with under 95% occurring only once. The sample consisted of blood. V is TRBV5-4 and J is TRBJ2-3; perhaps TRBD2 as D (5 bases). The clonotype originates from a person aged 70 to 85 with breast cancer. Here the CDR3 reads CASSLVGAADTQYF. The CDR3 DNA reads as TGTGCCAGCAGCTTGGTGGGAGCGGCAGATACGCAGTATTTT. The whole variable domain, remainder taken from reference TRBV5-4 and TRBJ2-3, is ETGVTQSPTHLIKTRGQQVTLRCSSQSGHNTVSWYQQALGQGPQFIFQYYREEENGRGNFPPRFSGLQFPNYSSELNVNALELDDSALYLCASSLVGAADTQYFGPGTRLTVL.